This T cell receptor (beta chain) was sequenced for a study of cytomegalovirus exposure and HLA in healthy donors. The germline gives CDR1 MNHEY, CDR2 SVGAGI. The CDR3 has 15 residues. The PCR had 60 Vbeta and 13 Jbeta primers. Sequenced by immunoSEQ multiplex PCR; TCRdb stores in-frame clones only, minus some. Of about 92,000 clones detected, over 70% appear once; the ten largest clones hold around 7.8%. As to this clone: Given the absence of the conserved phenylalanine or tryptophan at the CDR3 end, a read error is likely.

The clonotype comes from a man in his fifties or sixties in good health and CMV-seropositive. The chain has TRBV6-5 and TRBJ1-2; 7 bases fit TRBD1. The sequencing sample was made of PBMCs. For the CDR3, the DNA is TGCGCCAGCACCTCTCTCCGAACAGGGGTGGACGGCTACACCCTC. The encoded protein is CASTSLRTGVDGYTL.